The rows below give T cell receptor beta chains drawn from one sample of a study of beta chain features in type 1 diabetes. The repertoire was sequenced with immunoSEQ multiplex PCR; TCRdb's copy has only in-frame clones and lacks some. The profile shows 600,000 to 650,000 clones, 15% to 18% of them singletons. Sample: naive CD4+ T cells from blood. Source of these receptors: a man aged 18 to 29 in good health. Each CDR3 is given with its conserved first and last residue. The D gene is left open where the match is weak. Size values are once, few and many counts, or a class for expanded clones, and some rows have none.

V gene	D gene	J gene	clone size	CDR3 protein	CDR3 DNA
TRBV7-9	.	TRBJ2-2	.	CASSLAAATKGGELFF	TGTGCCAGCAGCTTAGCGGCTGCAACGAAGGGCGGGGAGCTGTTTTTT
TRBV18	.	TRBJ1-5	.	CASSPAGVGQPQHF	TGTGCCAGCTCACCAGCGGGGGTCGGGCAGCCCCAGCATTTT
TRBV7-2	TRBD2	TRBJ2-7	.	CASSPSGTSSHEQYF	TGTGCCAGCAGCCCCTCAGGGACTAGCTCCCACGAGCAGTACTTC
TRBV30	.	TRBJ1-5	.	CAWSVAPGQPQHF	TGTGCCTGGAGTGTTGCCCCCGGTCAGCCCCAGCATTTT
TRBV6-1	.	TRBJ2-1	.	CASNPVGTKYNEQFF	TGTGCCAGCAATCCCGTCGGGACAAAGTACAATGAGCAGTTCTTC
TRBV9	TRBD2	TRBJ2-3	.	CASSARLAGEANTQYF	TGTGCCAGCAGCGCGCGACTAGCGGGAGAGGCAAATACGCAGTATTTT
TRBV28	.	TRBJ1-2	.	CASSVTGRGYTF	TGTGCCAGCAGTGTTACGGGGCGTGGCTACACCTTC
TRBV29-1	.	TRBJ2-3	.	CSVVDGRSTDTQYF	TGCAGCGTTGTTGACGGAAGGAGCACAGATACGCAGTATTTT
TRBV7-2	TRBD2	TRBJ2-7	few	CASSRSSGVFYEQYF	TGTGCCAGCAGTCGGAGCAGCGGGGTCTTCTACGAGCAGTACTTC
TRBV11-2	.	TRBJ2-1	.	CASSLVGQPSNEQFF	TGTGCCAGCAGCTTAGTCGGACAGCCGTCCAATGAGCAGTTCTTC
TRBV7-9	.	TRBJ1-4	few	CASSLGQTTNEKLFF	TGTGCCAGCAGCTTAGGGCAAACAACTAATGAAAAACTGTTTTTT
TRBV15	.	TRBJ1-1	.	CATSRALFGAGTEAFF	TGTGCCACCAGCAGAGCCCTGTTTGGGGCCGGCACTGAAGCTTTCTTT
TRBV29-1	.	TRBJ2-2	.	CSVRVGANTGELFF	TGCAGCGTTCGAGTGGGGGCGAACACCGGGGAGCTGTTTTTT
TRBV7-9	.	TRBJ1-2	.	CASSSAEGVIGYTF	TGTGCCAGCAGCTCCGCGGAGGGGGTGATCGGCTACACCTTC
TRBV5-1	.	TRBJ2-7	.	CASSLAEGGTYEQYF	TGCGCCAGCAGCTTGGCGGAGGGGGGTACCTACGAGCAGTACTTC
TRBV6-1	.	TRBJ2-7	.	CASSAAFGYEQYF	TGTGCCAGCAGTGCTGCCTTTGGCTACGAGCAGTACTTC
TRBV2	.	TRBJ1-2	few	CASRPLEVSYGYTF	TGTGCCAGCAGGCCCTTAGAGGTGTCCTATGGCTACACCTTC
TRBV18	TRBD2	TRBJ2-3	few	CASSRLAGYTDTQYF	TGTGCCAGCTCACGACTAGCGGGGTACACAGATACGCAGTATTTT
TRBV12-5	.	TRBJ1-2	few	CASGLTNYGYTF	TGTGCTAGTGGTTTAACAAACTATGGCTACACCTTC
TRBV14	TRBD2	TRBJ2-1	.	CASSSFSGGYNEQFF	TGTGCCAGCAGCTCGTTTAGCGGGGGCTACAATGAGCAGTTCTTC
TRBV28	.	TRBJ1-5	.	CASITGHSNQPQHF	TGTGCCAGCATTACGGGACACTCCAATCAGCCCCAGCATTTT
TRBV7-2	.	TRBJ2-2	.	CASSFGQITGELFF	TGTGCCAGCAGCTTTGGACAGATCACCGGGGAGCTGTTTTTT
TRBV4-3	TRBD2	TRBJ2-3	few	CASSPEGTSGITDTQYF	TGCGCCAGCAGCCCAGAGGGGACTAGCGGGATTACAGATACGCAGTATTTT
TRBV7-8	TRBD1	TRBJ2-7	few	CASSPGQGVQYF	TGTGCCAGCAGCCCGGGACAGGGCGTGCAGTACTTC
TRBV7-9	TRBD2	TRBJ2-5	few	CASGLGGLAAQETQYF	TGTGCCAGTGGTTTGGGGGGACTAGCGGCACAAGAGACCCAGTACTTC
TRBV7-9	TRBD1	TRBJ1-5	few	CASSFQVGQGNQPQHF	TGTGCCAGCAGCTTCCAGGTCGGACAGGGCAATCAGCCCCAGCATTTT
TRBV28	TRBD1	TRBJ2-5	.	CASSSGQGGIGTQYF	TGTGCCAGCAGCTCGGGACAGGGCGGGATCGGGACCCAGTACTTC
TRBV7-9	TRBD2	TRBJ2-5	.	CASSHPGLAGGLARETQYF	TGTGCCAGCAGCCACCCTGGCCTAGCGGGAGGGCTGGCCAGGGAGACCCAGTACTTC
TRBV5-6	.	TRBJ2-5	few	CASSFGGTQETQYF	TGTGCCAGCAGCTTTGGCGGGACTCAAGAGACCCAGTACTTC
TRBV7-3	.	TRBJ2-2	once	CASSLGPLGTGELFF	TGTGCCAGCAGCCTAGGACCTCTGGGCACCGGGGAGCTGTTTTTT